A selection of T cell receptor beta chains follows, all from one sample in a study of blood T cell repertoires in COVID-19. Produced via immunoSEQ multiplex PCR; TCRdb's table is partial and in-frame only. This table has 95,000 to 110,000 clones, 85% to 90% appearing once. Sample: peripheral blood. These receptors came from a human donor in a cohort sampled during active COVID-19. Each CDR3 is given with its conserved first and last residue. The D gene is left open where the match is weak. Some rows mark clone size as missing; the rest say once, few, many or name a class of expanded clone.

clone_size: .
j_call: TRBJ2-1
d_call: TRBD1
v_call: TRBV7-9
cdr3_aa: CASSPGQGPHNEQFF
cdr3_nt: TGTGCCAGCAGCCCGGGACAGGGCCCTCACAATGAGCAGTTCTTC

clone_size: once
j_call: TRBJ2-5
d_call: .
v_call: TRBV7-9
cdr3_aa: CASSLVAGPGQYF
cdr3_nt: TGTGCCAGCAGCTTAGTGGCGGGGCCGGGCCAGTACTTC

clone_size: .
j_call: TRBJ1-6
d_call: .
v_call: TRBV27
cdr3_aa: CASSPQEGHSSPLHF
cdr3_nt: TGTGCCAGCAGTCCCCAAGAGGGTCATTCTTCACCCCTCCACTTT

clone_size: .
j_call: TRBJ1-6
d_call: .
v_call: TRBV13
cdr3_aa: CASSFSVSPNSPLHF
cdr3_nt: TGTGCCAGCAGCTTTAGCGTCAGTCCGAATTCACCCCTCCACTTT

clone_size: .
j_call: TRBJ1-1
d_call: .
v_call: TRBV20-1
cdr3_aa: CSASFGQLNTEAFF
cdr3_nt: TGCAGTGCTAGTTTCGGACAGCTGAACACTGAAGCTTTCTTT

clone_size: .
j_call: TRBJ2-1
d_call: .
v_call: TRBV10-3
cdr3_aa: CAISEGGGWALTQFF
cdr3_nt: TGTGCCATCAGTGAGGGGGGGGGCTGGGCCTTGACGCAGTTCTTC

clone_size: .
j_call: TRBJ1-4
d_call: TRBD1
v_call: TRBV10-3
cdr3_aa: CAISSRQGRSATNEKLFF
cdr3_nt: TGTGCCATCAGCTCCCGACAGGGCCGATCGGCAACTAATGAAAAACTGTTTTTT

clone_size: .
j_call: TRBJ1-3
d_call: .
v_call: TRBV28
cdr3_aa: CASSATVSGNTIYF
cdr3_nt: TGTGCCAGCAGTGCGACAGTCTCTGGAAACACCATATATTTT

clone_size: .
j_call: TRBJ2-3
d_call: TRBD2
v_call: TRBV10-2
cdr3_aa: CASKLAGIADTQYF
cdr3_nt: TGCGCCAGCAAACTAGCGGGAATCGCAGATACGCAGTATTTT

clone_size: .
j_call: TRBJ1-6
d_call: TRBD1
v_call: TRBV4-1
cdr3_aa: CASSQDVARTGHSPLHF
cdr3_nt: TGCGCCAGCAGCCAAGACGTCGCCCGGACAGGTCATTCACCCCTCCACTTT

clone_size: .
j_call: TRBJ1-1
d_call: .
v_call: TRBV12-3/TRBV12-4
cdr3_aa: CASSFSVVEAFF
cdr3_nt: TGTGCCAGCAGTTTTTCGGTGGTTGAAGCTTTCTTT

clone_size: once
j_call: TRBJ2-3
d_call: TRBD2
v_call: TRBV6-2/TRBV6-3
cdr3_aa: CASSPGLAGGGTDTQYF
cdr3_nt: TGTGCCAGCAGTCCGGGACTAGCGGGGGGGGGCACAGATACGCAGTATTTT

clone_size: .
j_call: TRBJ2-5
d_call: TRBD1
v_call: TRBV3-1/TRBV3-2
cdr3_aa: CASSRRRGLGETQYF
cdr3_nt: TGTGCCAGCAGCCGACGCAGGGGGCTGGGGGAGACCCAGTACTTC

clone_size: few
j_call: TRBJ2-5
d_call: .
v_call: TRBV7-2
cdr3_aa: CASSTGTGGGKTQYF
cdr3_nt: TGTGCCAGCAGCACGGGGACAGGCGGGGGAAAGACCCAGTACTTC

clone_size: .
j_call: TRBJ2-7
d_call: TRBD2
v_call: TRBV28
cdr3_aa: CASTGTSGNYEQYF
cdr3_nt: TGTGCCAGCACGGGGACTAGCGGGAATTACGAGCAGTACTTC

clone_size: .
j_call: TRBJ2-6
d_call: .
v_call: TRBV27
cdr3_aa: CASTLRAGSGANVLTF
cdr3_nt: TGTGCCAGCACTCTTAGGGCGGGGTCTGGGGCCAACGTCCTGACTTTC

clone_size: once
j_call: TRBJ1-5
d_call: .
v_call: TRBV2
cdr3_aa: CASSERLTEAHQPQHF
cdr3_nt: TGTGCCAGCAGTGAACGACTGACAGAGGCACATCAGCCCCAGCATTTT

clone_size: .
j_call: TRBJ1-2
d_call: .
v_call: TRBV7-2
cdr3_aa: CASSPQGQHYGYTF
cdr3_nt: TGTGCCAGCAGCCCCCAGGGGCAGCACTATGGCTACACCTTC

clone_size: .
j_call: TRBJ1-3
d_call: .
v_call: TRBV5-1
cdr3_aa: CASSLERYSGNTIYF
cdr3_nt: TGCGCCAGCAGCTTGGAGCGCTACTCTGGAAACACCATATATTTT

clone_size: .
j_call: TRBJ1-4
d_call: .
v_call: TRBV28
cdr3_aa: CASSRRGAYEKLFF
cdr3_nt: TGTGCCAGCAGTAGAAGGGGCGCTTATGAAAAACTGTTTTTT

clone_size: .
j_call: TRBJ2-3
d_call: .
v_call: TRBV9
cdr3_aa: CASSRTGSFTDTQYF
cdr3_nt: TGTGCCAGCAGCCGGACTGGATCTTTCACAGATACGCAGTATTTT

clone_size: .
j_call: TRBJ2-2
d_call: TRBD1
v_call: TRBV2
cdr3_aa: CASTVPLKDRGLSNTGELFF
cdr3_nt: TGTGCCAGCACCGTTCCGCTAAAAGACAGGGGGCTATCGAACACCGGGGAGCTGTTTTTT

clone_size: few
j_call: TRBJ1-6
d_call: .
v_call: TRBV5-1
cdr3_aa: CASRSGTGPSSYNSPLHF
cdr3_nt: TGCGCCAGCAGATCAGGCACAGGCCCGAGCTCCTATAATTCACCCCTCCACTTT

clone_size: .
j_call: TRBJ1-5
d_call: TRBD1
v_call: TRBV28
cdr3_aa: CASSFRRRTGTQPQHF
cdr3_nt: TGTGCCAGCAGTTTCCGACGGAGGACAGGGACTCAGCCCCAGCATTTT

clone_size: .
j_call: TRBJ1-5
d_call: .
v_call: TRBV29-1
cdr3_aa: CSVAFQGLNQPQHF
cdr3_nt: TGCAGCGTTGCTTTTCAGGGCCTCAATCAGCCCCAGCATTTT

clone_size: once
j_call: TRBJ2-2
d_call: TRBD2
v_call: TRBV7-9
cdr3_aa: CASSSGTNTGELFF
cdr3_nt: TGTGCCAGCTCGAGCGGGACGAACACCGGGGAGCTGTTTTTT

clone_size: .
j_call: TRBJ1-5
d_call: .
v_call: TRBV6-5
cdr3_aa: CASRSNGGGRPQHF
cdr3_nt: TGTGCCAGCAGATCAAATGGGGGGGGGAGGCCCCAGCATTTT